There are a few counts of the clone carrying this T cell receptor (beta chain). No antigen is known for it. V gave up 1 base and J gave up 4 bases, with 7 bases separating them. Germline V lookup: CDR1 SGDLS, CDR2 YYNGEE. The CDR3 length is 13 residues. TCRdb fed the 5' RACE reads into MiXCR, producing one record per CDR3 protein. Of roughly 690,000 distinct CDR3 sequences listed, less than 7% are singletons. This sample stems from a study of identical twins. General study points: Part of the zero-insertion signal could reflect confounding by invariant MAIT and iNKT cells.

The chain joins TRBV9 to TRBJ2-3; D not certain. The specimen sequenced was naive T cells sorted from blood. This TCR came from a man between 18 and 35 years old in good health. The CDR3 is CASSVQVSDTQYF. The CDR3 bases are TGTGCCAGCAGCGTACAGGTTTCAGATACGCAGTATTTT.